Each of the 6 T cell receptor beta chains below was sequenced from the same sample in a study of cytotoxic CD8 clonotypes in ibrutinib-treated CLL. This table comes from immunoSEQ multiplex PCR, and its TCRdb copy is limited to in-frame clones, with some not included. The sample consists of about 140,000 clones, roughly 80% of them appearing once. This material consisted of PBMCs, taken after 12 months of ibrutinib treatment. The receptor source for this set is a human donor with chronic lymphocytic leukemia.

This clone showed up just once. The same CDR3 is also encoded by other DNA sequences in this sample. This chain joins TRBV19 and TRBJ1-5, with 7 positions matching TRBD1. J gave up 3 bases and V 3 bases, and 2 bases lay outside the gene matches. CDR1 LNHDA and CDR2 SQIVND come from the germline V gene (reference sequence). The CDR3 spans 14 residues. DNA for the CDR3: TGTGCCAGTAGTATTGGGACAGTCAATCAGCCCCAGCATTTT. Translating it yields CASSIGTVNQPQHF.

A few counts support this clone. V is TRBV7-2 and J is TRBJ2-3, with 7 bases aligning to TRBD2. The germline V gene has CDR1 SGHTA and CDR2 FQGNSA. This CDR3 is 14 amino acids long. The J segment lost 5 bases and the V segment lost 2 bases, leaving 4 bases of the junction unmatched. CDR3: CASSLTSVIDTQYF. CDR3 bases: TGTGCCAGCAGCTTAACTAGCGTTATAGATACGCAGTATTTT.

This chain links TRBV5-1 with TRBJ2-7; 12 bases line up with TRBD2. Trimming at V came to 4 bases and at J to 2 bases, leaving 13 bases not matched to a gene. This CDR3 has 18 amino acids. Germline V lookup: CDR1 SGHRS, CDR2 YFSETQ. CDR3: CASSHGTSGPSSAYEQYF. The CDR3 DNA reads TGCGCCAGCAGCCACGGGACTAGCGGGCCGTCCTCGGCCTACGAGCAGTACTTC.

The V gene is TRBV7-9, the J gene TRBJ1-5, with D possibly TRBD1 on 5 matching bases. V was cut by 3 bases and J by 3 bases, with 12 bases left in between. The CDR3 sequence is 15 residues long. From germline, CDR1 is SEHNR and CDR2 FQNEAQ (reference sequence). This CDR3 reads CASSLSTGTNQPQHF. The CDR3, as DNA: TGTGCCAGCAGCTTGAGTACAGGAACCAATCAGCCCCAGCATTTT.

The rearrangement uses TRBV27 and TRBJ1-3, with unresolved D. CDR3 length: 15 amino acids. The germline CDR1 and CDR2 sequences are MNHEY and SMNVEV (reference sequence). V shed 0 bases and J shed 2 bases, with 8 bases lying between them. The CDR3, as DNA: TGTGCCAGCAGTTTATCGCGGATACCTGGAAACACCATATATTTT. Translating it yields CASSLSRIPGNTIYF.

The chain has TRBV6-4 and TRBJ2-3; a weak D match, TRBD2 (5 bases). The germline gives CDR1 MRHNA, CDR2 SNTAGT. Trimming pared 3 bases from V and 1 base from J, leaving 20 bases between. This CDR3 region has 18 residues. The CDR3 sequence is CASSEEGLENWGTDTQYF. The CDR3 region has the DNA TGTGCCAGCAGTGAGGAAGGACTGGAGAACTGGGGCACAGATACGCAGTATTTT.